Reported below is one T cell receptor (beta chain). Its antigen remains unidentified. This sample stems from a study of T cell responses to AZD1222 COVID-19 vaccine. Germline CDR1 is SGHKS and CDR2 is YYEKEE (reference sequence). The CDR3 runs 17 residues. With 0 bases removed from V and 7 bases from J, the gap between germline ends came to 20 bases. Whole-study findings and limits: Only a handful of AZD1222 recipients tested seropositive at baseline.

The method was immunoSEQ multiplex PCR; TCRdb's version includes in-frame clones alone and lacks a portion of them. The sample contains some 120,000 clones, over 75% of which appear only once. Source: peripheral blood, taken on day 0 of MenACWY control vaccination. The V and J genes are TRBV5-5 and TRBJ2-1, with D possibly called TRBD1 or TRBD2 (5 bases each). The TCR originated in an adult in good health. CDR3 sequence (DNA): TGTGCCAGCAGCTTGGTCTGGGTCGGGGCCAGGGTAAATGAGCAGTTCTTC. Translating it yields CASSLVWVGARVNEQFF. Variable domain in full (rest from reference TRBV5-5 and TRBJ2-1): DAGVTQSPTHLIKTRGQQVTLRCSPISGHKSVSWYQQVLGQGPQFIFQYYEKEERGRGNFPDRFSARQFPNYSSELNVNALLLGDSALYLCASSLVWVGARVNEQFFGPGTRLTVL.